The TCR beta chain under discussion was sequenced for a study of STAT3 mutations in large granular lymphocyte leukemia. Study context: More than half of T-LGLL patients received immunosuppressive therapy.

Details on this clone: Antigen unknown.

Germline lookup yields CDR1 SEHNR and CDR2 FQNEAQ (reference sequence). The length of the CDR3 is 14 residues. The V gene end was trimmed by 6 bases and the J gene end by 5 bases; junction bases not matched to a gene: 10. Generated by immunoSEQ multiplex PCR, the TCRdb table keeps only in-frame clones and is missing some. Here the sample spans 4,000 to 5,500 clones, around 52% being singletons. General study results and limits: After therapy, about 35% of the 18 patients switched clonotypes, all new clones STAT3 wild type. Treatment regimens differed across patients between samplings. Every T-cell large granular lymphocyte leukemia patient had at least one immunodominant TCR beta clonotype.

Sequencing was done on a sample of peripheral blood mononuclear cells. The sequence came from a male patient in his 50s with T-cell large granular lymphocyte leukemia. Some clones in this sample may be carry-over from other donors' samples. The chain has TRBV7-9 and TRBJ2-7, with 7 positions matching TRBD2. The CDR3 sequence is CASRTGGDRNEQYF. The CDR3 nucleotides are TGTGCCAGCAGGACTGGGGGGGATAGGAACGAGCAGTACTTC.